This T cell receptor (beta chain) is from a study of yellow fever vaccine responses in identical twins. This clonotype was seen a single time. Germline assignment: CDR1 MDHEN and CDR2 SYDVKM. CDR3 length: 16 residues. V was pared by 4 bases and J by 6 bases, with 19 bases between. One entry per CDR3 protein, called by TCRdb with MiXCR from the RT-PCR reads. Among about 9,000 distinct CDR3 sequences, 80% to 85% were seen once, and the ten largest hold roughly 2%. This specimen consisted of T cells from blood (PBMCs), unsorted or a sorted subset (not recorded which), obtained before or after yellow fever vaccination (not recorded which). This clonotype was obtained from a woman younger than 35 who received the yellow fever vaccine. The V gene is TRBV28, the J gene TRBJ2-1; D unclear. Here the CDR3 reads CASSSYPVVYSNEQFF. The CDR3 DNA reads TGTGCCAGCAGTTCCTACCCGGTGGTTTATTCCAATGAGCAGTTCTTC.